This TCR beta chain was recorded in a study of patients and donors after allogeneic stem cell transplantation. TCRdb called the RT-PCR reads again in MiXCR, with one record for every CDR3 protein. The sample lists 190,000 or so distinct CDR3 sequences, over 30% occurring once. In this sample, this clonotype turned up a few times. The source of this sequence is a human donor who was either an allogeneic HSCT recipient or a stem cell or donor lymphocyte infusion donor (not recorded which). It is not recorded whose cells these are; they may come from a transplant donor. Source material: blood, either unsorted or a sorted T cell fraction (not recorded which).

As DNA, the CDR3 is TGTGCCAGCAGTGAAGGGTCAAGCACAGATACGCAGTATTTT. Translated, it gives CASSEGSSTDTQYF. This chain uses TRBV6-1 with TRBJ2-3; D is undetermined. The ends were cut back, 1 base at V and 0 bases at J, with 5 bases in the middle. Germline CDR1 MNHNS, CDR2 SASEGT. CDR3 length equals 14 residues.